The table lists the clone carrying this T cell receptor beta chain with a few counts. Its cognate antigen is unknown. These data come from a study of PD-1 blockade in mismatch repair-deficient tumors. Looked up from germline, CDR1 is MGHDK and CDR2 is SYGVNS. This CDR3 has 15 amino acids. V gave up 2 bases and J gave up 0 bases, with 10 bases separating them. The TCR-sequenced patients were a few responders to pembrolizumab. Study observations and caveats: Tumor-resident clones, often undetectable pretreatment in blood, expanded then contracted after pembrolizumab.

Only in-frame clones appear in the TCRdb table, and some are missing; sequencing was by immunoSEQ multiplex PCR. The sample shows around 50,000 clones, around 82% of them seen only once. The rearrangement joins TRBV25-1 to TRBJ1-2; D is ambiguous. The sequenced sample was peripheral blood, obtained 4 weeks after starting pembrolizumab. This TCR was sampled from an adult with mismatch repair-deficient cancer. The chain's CDR3 is CASSEPTDPNYGYTF. The CDR3, as DNA: TGTGCCAGCAGTGAACCTACGGACCCTAACTATGGCTACACCTTC.